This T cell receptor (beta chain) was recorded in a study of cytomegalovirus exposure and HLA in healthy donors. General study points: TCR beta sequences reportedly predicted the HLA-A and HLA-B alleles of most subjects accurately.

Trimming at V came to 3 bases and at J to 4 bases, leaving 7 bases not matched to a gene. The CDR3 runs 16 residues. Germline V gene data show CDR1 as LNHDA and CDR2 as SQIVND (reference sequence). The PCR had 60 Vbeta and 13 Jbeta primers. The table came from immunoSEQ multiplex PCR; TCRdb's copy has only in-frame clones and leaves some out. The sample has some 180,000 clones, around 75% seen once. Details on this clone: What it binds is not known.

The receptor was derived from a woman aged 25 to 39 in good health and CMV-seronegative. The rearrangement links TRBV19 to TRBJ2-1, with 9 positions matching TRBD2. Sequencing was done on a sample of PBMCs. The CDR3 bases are TGTGCCAGTAGTATTTTCGGCGGGGGGGATTACAATGAGCAGTTCTTC. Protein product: CASSIFGGGDYNEQFF. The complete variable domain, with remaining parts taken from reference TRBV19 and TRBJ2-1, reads DGGITQSPKYLFRKEGQNVTLSCEQNLNHDAMYWYRQDPGQGLRLIYYSQIVNDFQKGDIAEGYSVSREKKESFPLTVTSAQKNPTAFYLCASSIFGGGDYNEQFFGPGTRLTVL.